One and the same sample provided the 21 T cell receptor beta chains below, sequenced in a study of chemoradiotherapy in HPV16-positive cancers. Generated by immunoSEQ multiplex PCR, the TCRdb table keeps only in-frame clones and is missing some. The repertoire holds about 68,000 clones, roughly 90% seen once, with roughly 4.2% in the top ten. Source: blood, taken from a patient who underwent chemoradiotherapy. The source of these receptors is a human donor with HPV-associated anogenital cancer.

The chain links TRBV5-1 to TRBJ2-7; weak D call: TRBD1 (6 bases). The CDR3 is made up of 13 amino acids. Trimming stripped 4 bases from V and 3 bases from J, with 11 bases between. Germline CDR1 reads SGHRS; CDR2 reads YFSETQ. CDR3 sequence (DNA): TGCGCCAGCAGCGTTGGGGGCTTCTACGAGCAGTACTTC. As protein: CASSVGGFYEQYF.

This clone was picked up a small number of times. V and J are TRBV19 and TRBJ1-5; D is undetermined. The germline CDR1 and CDR2 sequences are LNHDA and SQIVND (reference sequence). V was shortened by 1 base and J by 1 base, with 14 bases between the two germline ends. The CDR3 covers 17 residues. DNA of the CDR3: TGTGCCAGTAGTATAGGAACGACGGGAGTCAGCAATCAGCCCCAGCATTTT. This codes for CASSIGTTGVSNQPQHF. The whole variable domain, filled in from reference TRBV19 and TRBJ1-5, reads DGGITQSPKYLFRKEGQNVTLSCEQNLNHDAMYWYRQDPGQGLRLIYYSQIVNDFQKGDIAEGYSVSREKKESFPLTVTSAQKNPTAFYLCASSIGTTGVSNQPQHFGDGTRLSIL.

The chain is built from TRBV5-1 and TRBJ1-2; 9 bases match TRBD1. V was pared by 4 bases and J by 5 bases, with 3 bases of the junction left unmatched. The CDR3 covers 13 residues. The germline V gene has CDR1 SGHRS and CDR2 YFSETQ. The CDR3 DNA sequence: TGCGCCAGCAGCCCGGGACAGGGATATGGCTACACCTTC. It codes for CASSPGQGYGYTF.

V usage is TRBV5-6 and J usage is TRBJ2-1; D remains unclear. The germline V and J ends were trimmed by 1 base and 0 bases, with 11 bases remaining between them. The CDR3 loop spans 16 amino acids. Germline loops: CDR1 SGHDT, CDR2 YYEEEE. Written as DNA, the CDR3 is TGTGCCAGCAGCTTGAACGCCCTGAGCTCCTACAATGAGCAGTTCTTC. Its protein product is CASSLNALSSYNEQFF.

The V call is TRBV11-3, the J call TRBJ1-4, with D perhaps matching TRBD1 (6 bases). CDR1 is SGHNT and CDR2 is YENEEA in the germline V gene. The CDR3 has 15 amino acids. V lost 1 base to trimming and J lost 5 bases, with 11 bases between them. CDR3 bases: TGTGCCAGCAGCTTAGGGACAGATGTAAATGAAAAACTGTTTTTT. Protein: CASSLGTDVNEKLFF.

V and J are TRBV5-6 and TRBJ1-5; D uncertain. Trimming cost V 4 bases and J 5 bases, with 13 bases left between them. Germline CDR1 reads SGHDT; CDR2 reads YYEEEE. CDR3 length: 14 amino acids. The CDR3 region is CASSPYGRDQPQHF. Written as DNA, the CDR3 is TGTGCCAGCAGCCCATATGGGAGGGATCAGCCCCAGCATTTT.

The chain couples TRBV27 to TRBJ2-1, with 7 bases fitting TRBD1. There are 15 residues in the CDR3. Looked up from germline, CDR1 is MNHEY and CDR2 is SMNVEV (reference sequence). The junction had 4 bases not matched to a gene; V was cut back by 2 bases and J by 3 bases. CDR3 bases: TGTGCCAGCAGTTTAAGGGGGCCTAGCTACAATGAGCAGTTCTTC. Translation: CASSLRGPSYNEQFF.

The chain combines TRBV19 with TRBJ1-1, with D maybe TRBD1 (5 bases). V dropped 6 bases and J dropped 3 bases, with 20 bases sitting between them. The CDR3 extends over 16 amino acids. The germline V gene encodes CDR1 LNHDA and CDR2 SQIVND (reference sequence). The DNA for the CDR3 is TGTGCCAGTAGGACGACCTCGGGGCCTTTGGACACTGAAGCTTTCTTT. As protein: CASRTTSGPLDTEAFF.

This chain's CDR3 is CASSLFADFMNTEAFF. In DNA form, the CDR3 reads TGTGCCAGCAGCTTATTTGCAGATTTCATGAACACTGAAGCTTTCTTT. This sequence joins TRBV11-2 and TRBJ1-1; D unclear. Germline V CDR1 and CDR2: SGHAT, FQNNGV. Trimming shortened V by 2 bases and J by 0 bases, and 13 bases separated the two germline ends. The CDR3 contains 16 residues.

As DNA, the CDR3 is TGTGCTAGTGCCAGGGAACCCACTGAAGCTTTCTTT. It translates to CASAREPTEAFF. V usage is TRBV12-5 and J usage is TRBJ1-1; D may be TRBD1 (5 bases). Trimming removed 7 bases at V and 4 bases at J, with 10 bases between. Germline-derived CDR1 and CDR2 are LGHNT and FRNRAP. The CDR3 is made up of 12 amino acids.

The chain joins TRBV28 to TRBJ1-6; TRBD1 agrees at 7 bases. Germline loops: CDR1 MDHEN, CDR2 SYDVKM. With V trimmed by 4 bases and J by 10 bases, 10 bases remained unmatched. The length of the CDR3 is 15 residues. DNA for the CDR3: TGTGCCAGCAGTTATAACAGGGGAATAGGGTCACCCCTCCACTTT. Amino acid sequence: CASSYNRGIGSPLHF.

V and J are TRBV30 and TRBJ1-1; D is undetermined. This CDR3 is 13 amino acids long. V shed 2 bases and J shed 2 bases, with 9 bases lying between them. Per germline, CDR1 GTSNPN and CDR2 SVGIG (reference sequence). The CDR3 nucleotides read TGTGCCTGGAGTCCTAGGATAAACACTGAAGCTTTCTTT. It translates to CAWSPRINTEAFF.

CDR3 bases: TGTGCCAGCAGCCTCGGGGAGTCGTACGAGCAGTACTTC. It is translated as CASSLGESYEQYF. The chain is built from TRBV11-2 and TRBJ2-7; the D gene is possibly TRBD2 (5 bases). The CDR3 contains 13 residues. The V and J ends lost 5 bases and 4 bases respectively, with 12 bases between them. The V gene's germline CDR1 is SGHAT and CDR2 FQNNGV.

The rearrangement joins TRBV23-1 to TRBJ1-2, with D maybe TRBD1 (5 bases). TRBV23-1 is flagged as an ORF with uncertain function. This CDR3 is built from 13 residues. The V and J ends lost 6 bases and 7 bases respectively, with 15 bases between them. CDR3 sequence (DNA): TGCGCCAGCAGGGGGGGTCTCAGCATTGGCTACACCTTC. Amino acids: CASRGGLSIGYTF.

The rearrangement links TRBV6-5 to TRBJ2-5; TRBD1 aligns across 7 bases. V lost 3 bases and J lost 5; bases outside the gene matches: 12. The CDR3 is 16 amino acids. The germline CDR1 and CDR2 sequences are MNHEY and SVGAGI. The DNA for the CDR3 is TGTGCCAGCAGTTATTGGACAGGCCCTAAGGGGGAGACCCAGTACTTC. As protein: CASSYWTGPKGETQYF.

The rearrangement links TRBV6-6 to TRBJ1-5; 12 bases are shared with TRBD1. The CDR3 length is 16 residues. Per germline, CDR1 MNHNY and CDR2 SVGAGI (reference sequence). V dropped 7 bases and J dropped 4; count of bases not matched to a gene: 8. The CDR3 bases are TGTGCCAGCAAGCCGGGACAGGGGGCGAGGAATCAGCCCCAGCATTTT. Translation gives CASKPGQGARNQPQHF.

The rearrangement joins TRBV5-1 to TRBJ1-5; D perhaps matches TRBD1 (5 bases). The CDR3 covers 15 residues. Trimming cost V 4 bases and J 2 bases, with 13 bases left between them. The V gene's germline CDR1 is SGHRS and CDR2 YFSETQ. Here the CDR3 DNA reads TGCGCCAGCAGCGAGGGGCGAGGTGGCAATCAGCCCCAGCATTTT. Protein: CASSEGRGGNQPQHF.

This chain connects TRBV7-8 to TRBJ2-5; D is possibly TRBD1 or TRBD2 (5 bases each). CDR1 is SGHVS and CDR2 is FQNEAQ in the germline V gene. V was trimmed by 5 bases and J by 7 bases, leaving 14 bases between them. There are 13 residues in the CDR3. The CDR3 is CASSPGTPGTQYF. The CDR3 DNA follows: TGTGCCAGCAGCCCCGGGACCCCCGGGACCCAGTACTTC.

This clone is labeled medium-sized. The gene calls are TRBV27 and TRBJ1-2; D unclear. The V end lost 2 bases, the J end lost 1 base, and 11 bases lay between the germline ends. CDR1 and CDR2 (germline): MNHEY, SMNVEV (reference sequence). This CDR3 region has 15 residues. The CDR3 nucleotides read TGTGCCAGCAGTTTAAATCCGGTGCTTAACTATGGCTACACCTTC. Translated, it gives CASSLNPVLNYGYTF.

The rearrangement uses TRBV6-5 and TRBJ1-2; unclear D gene. The CDR3 totals 15 residues. Germline values: CDR1 MNHEY, CDR2 SVGAGI. V lost 4 bases and J 4 bases, leaving 16 bases between the germline ends. The CDR3 is CASSLHPGSGYGYTF. The CDR3 DNA is TGTGCCAGCAGTTTACATCCCGGATCCGGCTATGGCTACACCTTC.

This sequence joins TRBV27 and TRBJ1-2, with D unresolved. Trimming took off 2 bases at V and 6 bases at J, with 13 bases between the two ends. The germline V gene encodes CDR1 MNHEY and CDR2 SMNVEV (reference sequence). The CDR3 is made up of 14 amino acids. CDR3 in amino acids: CASSLGVGMNGYTF. The CDR3 DNA reads as TGTGCCAGCAGTTTAGGGGTAGGGATGAATGGCTACACCTTC.